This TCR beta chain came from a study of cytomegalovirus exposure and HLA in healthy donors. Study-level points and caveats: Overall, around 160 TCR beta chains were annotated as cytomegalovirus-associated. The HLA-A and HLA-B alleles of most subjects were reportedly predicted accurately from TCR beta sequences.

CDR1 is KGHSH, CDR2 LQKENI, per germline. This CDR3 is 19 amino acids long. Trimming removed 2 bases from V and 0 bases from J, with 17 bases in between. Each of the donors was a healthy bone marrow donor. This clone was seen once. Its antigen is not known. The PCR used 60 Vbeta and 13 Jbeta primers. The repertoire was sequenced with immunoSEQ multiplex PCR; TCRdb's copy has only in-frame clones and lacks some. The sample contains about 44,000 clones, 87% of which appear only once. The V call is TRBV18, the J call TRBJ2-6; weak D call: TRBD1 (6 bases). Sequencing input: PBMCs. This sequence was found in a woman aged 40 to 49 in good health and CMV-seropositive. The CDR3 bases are TGTGCCAGCTCACCAATTATGACAGGATTGGGCTCTGGGGCCAACGTCCTGACTTTC. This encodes CASSPIMTGLGSGANVLTF.